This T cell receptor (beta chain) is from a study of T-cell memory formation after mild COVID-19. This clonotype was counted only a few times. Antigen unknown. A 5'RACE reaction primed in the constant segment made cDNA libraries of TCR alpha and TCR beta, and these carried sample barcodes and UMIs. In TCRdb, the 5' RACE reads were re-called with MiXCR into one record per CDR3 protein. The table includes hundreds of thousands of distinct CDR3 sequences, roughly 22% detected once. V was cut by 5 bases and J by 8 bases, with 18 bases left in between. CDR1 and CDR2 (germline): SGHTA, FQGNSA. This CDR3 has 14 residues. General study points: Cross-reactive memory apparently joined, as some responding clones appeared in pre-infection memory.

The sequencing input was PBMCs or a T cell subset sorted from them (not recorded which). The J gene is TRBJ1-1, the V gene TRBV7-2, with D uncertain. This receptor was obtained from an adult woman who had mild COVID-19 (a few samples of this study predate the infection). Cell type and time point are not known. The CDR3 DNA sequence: TGTGCCAGCAGCCCAGAGGTCTCGGGCAGGGAAGCTTTCTTT. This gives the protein CASSPEVSGREAFF.